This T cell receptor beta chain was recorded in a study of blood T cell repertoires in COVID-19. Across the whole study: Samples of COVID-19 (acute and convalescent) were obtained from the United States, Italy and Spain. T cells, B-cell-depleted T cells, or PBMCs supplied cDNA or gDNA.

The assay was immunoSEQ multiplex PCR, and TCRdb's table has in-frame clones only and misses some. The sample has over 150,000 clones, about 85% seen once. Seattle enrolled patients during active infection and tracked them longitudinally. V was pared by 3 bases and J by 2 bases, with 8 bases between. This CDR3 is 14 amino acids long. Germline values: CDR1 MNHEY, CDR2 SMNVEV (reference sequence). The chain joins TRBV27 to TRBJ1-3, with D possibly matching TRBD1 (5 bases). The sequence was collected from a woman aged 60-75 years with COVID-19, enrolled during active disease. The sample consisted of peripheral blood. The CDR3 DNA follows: TGTGCCAGCAGTTTGGGCAGGGCTGGAAACACCATATATTTT. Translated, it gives CASSLGRAGNTIYF.